The 26 T cell receptor beta chains below were found in one sample sequenced in a study of T-cell reconstitution after alpha-beta-depleted transplantation in children (dated by TCRdb to 2016 to 2017). Sample treatment or condition, as interpreted from the label and publication: allogeneic hematopoietic cell transplantation with graft depleted of TCRalphabeta T cells and CD19 B cells. The library was built by means of PCR. The instrument given in TCRdb is Illumina HiSeq 2500. TCR library preparation used molecular barcoding, with unique molecular identifiers applied to normalize quantification of the TCRbeta repertoire. The public sequencing data were trimmed at Q25 with fastp and processed into clonotypes with MiXCR by TCRdb, which kept only in-frame beta chains. Rows with a matching CDR3 protein are joined into one entry that keeps the most common DNA and genes. For this sample the table gives about 210,000 distinct CDR3 sequences, of which more than 15% were detected only once. The top ten hold around 44% of the sample.

The specimen comprised PBMCs, mostly from graft donor cells, sampled 360 days after TCRalphabeta/CD19-depleted stem cell transplant. Receptors originate from a male patient aged 2 to 9 who had a stem cell transplant for acute lymphoblastic leukemia, so the T cells may come from the graft donor.

The rearrangement joins TRBV5-1 to TRBJ2-1; TRBD2 is a possible D gene (5 bases). The V gene's germline CDR1 is SGHRS and CDR2 YFSETQ. V shed 0 bases and J shed 1 base, with 8 bases lying between them. The CDR3 extends over 15 amino acids. CDR3 sequence (DNA): TGCGCCAGCAGCTTGGTTGGGGAGTCCTACAATGAGCAGTTCTTC. Protein product: CASSLVGESYNEQFF.

The chain recombines TRBV5-1 with TRBJ2-2; 14 bases are shared with TRBD2. The CDR3 consists of 17 residues. Germline CDR1 is SGHRS and CDR2 is YFSETQ. J gave up 4 bases and V 2 bases, and 4 bases lay outside the gene matches. In nucleotides, the CDR3 is TGCGCCAGCAGCTTCGGACTAGCGGGAGGTAGCACCGGGGAGCTGTTTTTT. Protein: CASSFGLAGGSTGELFF. The complete variable domain, with remaining parts taken from reference TRBV5-1 and TRBJ2-2, reads KAGVTQTPRYLIKTRGQQVTLSCSPISGHRSVSWYQQTPGQGLQFLFEYFSETQRNKGNFPGRFSGRQFSNSRSEMNVSTLELGDSALYLCASSFGLAGGSTGELFFGEGSRLTVL.

This clonotype was seen at least ten times. V is TRBV28 and J is TRBJ1-5; 7 nucleotides line up with TRBD1. Germline V lookup: CDR1 MDHEN, CDR2 SYDVKM. Losses at the gene ends were 5 bases for V and 2 bases for J; bases not matched to a gene: 6. The CDR3 extends over 15 amino acids. The CDR3 sequence: CASSVHQGGNQPQHF. The CDR3 DNA is TGTGCCAGCAGTGTTCACCAGGGGGGCAATCAGCCCCAGCATTTT.

A few counts support this clonotype. The V call is TRBV5-1, the J call TRBJ2-7, with TRBD1 matching 9 bases. Germline values: CDR1 SGHRS, CDR2 YFSETQ. After removal of 4 bases from V and 4 bases from J, the junction contained 12 bases not matched to a gene. This CDR3 spans 16 amino acids. Here the CDR3 DNA reads TGCGCCAGCAGCCCAGGGACAGGGCCTTCTCTATACGAGCAGTACTTC. Amino acids: CASSPGTGPSLYEQYF.

CDR3 nucleotide sequence: TGTGCCAGCAGTCCCGGGACTAGCGGGTCAGATACGCAGTATTTT. This encodes CASSPGTSGSDTQYF. This chain joins TRBV2 and TRBJ2-3; 12 bases match TRBD2. J lost 4 bases, V lost 5 bases, and 4 bases had no gene match. Germline V gene sequence: CDR1 SNHLY, CDR2 FYNNEI. This CDR3 comprises 15 residues. Full variable domain (missing parts from reference TRBV2 and TRBJ2-3): EPEVTQTPSHQVTQMGQEVILRCVPISNHLYFYWYRQILGQKVEFLVSFYNNEISEKSEIFDDQFSVERPDGSNFTLKIRSTKLEDSAMYFCASSPGTSGSDTQYFGPGTRLTVL.

The chain recombines TRBV20-1 with TRBJ2-4; D gene uncertain. V was trimmed by 5 bases and J by 1 base, leaving 15 bases between them. Germline values: CDR1 DFQATT, CDR2 SNEGSKA (reference sequence). The CDR3 has 15 residues. The CDR3 spells CSAPRLHSAKNIQYF. CDR3 bases: TGCAGTGCTCCTAGACTCCACTCTGCCAAAAACATTCAGTACTTC.

This clonotype appeared many times. J is TRBJ1-2 and V is TRBV5-1; D gene ambiguous. The CDR3 consists of 17 residues. Germline CDR1 SGHRS, CDR2 YFSETQ. Trimming removed 4 bases from V and 1 base from J, with 20 bases in between. In DNA, the CDR3 is TGCGCCAGCAGCCTACAACCTAGGGCAGAAGATAACTATGGCTACACCTTC. It encodes CASSLQPRAEDNYGYTF. Full variable domain (outside the CDR3, taken from reference TRBV5-1 and TRBJ1-2): KAGVTQTPRYLIKTRGQQVTLSCSPISGHRSVSWYQQTPGQGLQFLFEYFSETQRNKGNFPGRFSGRQFSNSRSEMNVSTLELGDSALYLCASSLQPRAEDNYGYTFGSGTRLTVV.

There are many counts of this clonotype. The rearrangement uses TRBV18 and TRBJ2-1; D unresolved. V was clipped by 1 base and J by 3 bases, with 4 bases between them. The CDR3 runs 13 residues. In germline, CDR1 is KGHSH, CDR2 LQKENI. The CDR3 is CASSPRDYNEQFF. The CDR3, as DNA: TGTGCCAGCTCACCACGGGACTACAATGAGCAGTTCTTC. Full variable domain (missing parts from reference TRBV18 and TRBJ2-1): NAGVMQNPRHLVRRRGQEARLRCSPMKGHSHVYWYRQLPEEGLKFMVYLQKENIIDESGMPKERFSAEFPKEGPSILRIQQVVRGDSAAYFCASSPRDYNEQFFGPGTRLTVL.

The chain carries TRBV6-5 and TRBJ1-4, with TRBD1 matching over 7 bases. The CDR3 is made up of 15 amino acids. V was pared by 0 bases and J by 9 bases, with 7 bases of the junction left unmatched. The germline V gene has CDR1 MNHEY and CDR2 SVGAGI. The CDR3 spells CASSYSTGLQQKLFF. CDR3 sequence (DNA): TGTGCCAGCAGTTACTCGACAGGGTTGCAACAAAAACTGTTTTTT.

The chain uses TRBV7-2 and TRBJ2-5; the D is unclear. The V and J ends lost 0 bases and 1 base respectively, with 9 bases between them. In germline, CDR1 is SGHTA, CDR2 FQGNSA. The length of the CDR3 is 15 residues. CDR3 DNA sequence: TGTGCCAGCAGCTTAGCTGCGCTAACCCAAGAGACCCAGTACTTC. This translates into CASSLAALTQETQYF.

This rearrangement joins TRBV12-3 or TRBV12-4 to TRBJ2-2; D remains unclear. This CDR3 contains 14 residues. Trimming removed 1 base at V and 6 bases at J, with 9 bases between. This CDR3 is CASSLVRVPGELFF. As DNA, the CDR3 is TGTGCCAGCAGTTTAGTCCGGGTTCCCGGGGAGCTGTTTTTT.

This clonotype was observed at least ten times. The V gene is TRBV29-1, the J gene TRBJ1-1; a possible D gene is TRBD1 (5 bases). V gave up 6 bases and J gave up 2 bases, with 16 bases separating them. Germline CDR1 reads SQVTM; CDR2 reads ANQGSEA. The length of the CDR3 is 14 residues. CDR3: CSVARDLRNTEAFF. The CDR3 region has the DNA TGCAGCGTCGCCAGGGACCTTAGAAACACTGAAGCTTTCTTT.

This chain joins TRBV27 and TRBJ1-2; 9 nucleotides line up with TRBD1. The CDR3 consists of 14 residues. V gave up 0 bases and J gave up 6 bases; unmatched junction bases: 2. The germline V gene has CDR1 MNHEY and CDR2 SMNVEV (reference sequence). The CDR3 region is CASSLSWDRDGYTF. The CDR3 bases are TGTGCCAGCAGTTTATCTTGGGACAGGGATGGCTACACCTTC.

The genes are TRBV11-1 and TRBJ1-5, with D perhaps matching TRBD1 (5 bases). Per the germline V gene, CDR1 is SGHAT and CDR2 is FQDESV (reference sequence). Between the trimmed V and J ends, which lost 5 bases and 0 bases, there was a span of 14 bases. This CDR3 region has 16 residues. The CDR3 here is CASSRSGKYSNQPQHF. The CDR3 nucleotides are TGTGCCAGCAGCCGTTCAGGGAAATATAGCAATCAGCCCCAGCATTTT.

The chain employs TRBV19 and TRBJ2-2; unclear D gene. The V gene lost 10 bases and the J gene lost 4 bases, with 19 bases spanning the gap. Germline CDR1 and CDR2: LNHDA and SQIVND (reference sequence). This CDR3 contains 15 residues. CDR3 sequence (DNA): TGTGCCACCGACCTGGACGGCCCGGGCACCGGGGAGCTGTTTTTT. Translating it yields CATDLDGPGTGELFF.

The genes are TRBV25-1 and TRBJ2-5; D remains ambiguous. CDR3 size: 17 residues. The germline CDR1 and CDR2 sequences are MGHDK and SYGVNS. V lost 2 bases and J lost 5, with 21 bases in between. This chain's CDR3 is CASSEGWETYGMETQYF. The DNA of the CDR3 is TGTGCCAGCAGTGAAGGATGGGAAACCTACGGCATGGAGACCCAGTACTTC.

This rearrangement joins TRBV28 to TRBJ2-3; no clear D gene. Germline CDR1 and CDR2: MDHEN and SYDVKM. The CDR3 has 13 amino acids. The germline V and J ends were trimmed by 10 bases and 1 base, with 12 bases remaining between them. The CDR3 nucleotides are TGTGCCACCCACCCCGGGCGCACAGATACGCAGTATTTT. It yields the protein CATHPGRTDTQYF.

This clonotype appeared a few times. The chain uses TRBV2 and TRBJ2-7; D gene unclear. The CDR3 is 12 residues long. Per the germline V gene, CDR1 is SNHLY and CDR2 is FYNNEI. V gave up 6 bases and J gave up 0 bases, with 6 bases separating them. DNA for the CDR3: TGTGCCAGCAGGGGATCCTCCTACGAGCAGTACTTC. This sequence encodes CASRGSSYEQYF.

The chain uses TRBV10-3 and TRBJ1-5; D gene ambiguous. The CDR3 consists of 13 residues. Per the germline V gene, CDR1 is ENHRY and CDR2 is SYGVKD. V lost 8 bases and J 0 bases, leaving 8 bases between the germline ends. As DNA, the CDR3 is TGTGCCATCTCCACAATTAGCAATCAGCCCCAGCATTTT. Its translation: CAISTISNQPQHF.

This clonotype has a handful of counts. The rearrangement links TRBV5-4 to TRBJ2-7; D is ambiguous. Germline CDR1 and CDR2: SGHNT and YYREEE (reference sequence). This CDR3 has 15 amino acids. V was trimmed by 1 base and J by 2 bases, leaving 13 bases between them. CDR3 sequence (DNA): TGTGCCAGCAGCTTGTCTAGGCAGTCCCCCTACGAGCAGTACTTC. The encoded protein is CASSLSRQSPYEQYF.

This clonotype occurred a few times. V and J are TRBV12-3 or TRBV12-4 and TRBJ2-7, with a possible D match to TRBD2 (5 bases). The CDR3 covers 13 residues. Trimming left V 3 bases short and J 5 bases short, with 11 bases between. The CDR3 bases are TGTGCCAGCAGTTTCGGAGGTCGTAACGAGCAGTACTTC. Its protein product is CASSFGGRNEQYF.

This clonotype was seen repeatedly, ten times or more. J is TRBJ2-1 and V is TRBV6-1; weak D call: TRBD1 (5 bases). Trimming took off 8 bases at V and 3 bases at J, with 11 bases between the two ends. There are 13 residues in the CDR3. Germline CDR1 is MNHNS and CDR2 is SASEGT. The CDR3 DNA is TGTGCCAGCGGTCGCGACAGCTACAATGAGCAGTTCTTC. Encoded protein: CASGRDSYNEQFF.

This chain joins TRBV4-2 and TRBJ2-7; no reliable D call. Germline V CDR1 and CDR2: LGHNA, YNFKEQ. CDR3 length: 15 amino acids. V was pared by 0 bases and J by 4 bases, with 13 bases between. The CDR3: CASSQDRQSRYEQYF. CDR3 sequence (DNA): TGTGCCAGCAGCCAAGATCGGCAGTCCCGTTACGAGCAGTACTTC.

The genes are TRBV29-1 and TRBJ2-7; no clear D gene. The CDR3 spans 12 residues. Trimming took 5 bases from V and 2 from J, leaving 10 bases between them. CDR1 and CDR2 (germline): SQVTM, ANQGSEA. This CDR3 reads CSVISVTYEQYF. CDR3 nucleotides: TGCAGCGTTATTTCGGTGACCTACGAGCAGTACTTC.

This clonotype was detected a few times. The chain links TRBV29-1 to TRBJ2-2, with D possibly being TRBD1 or TRBD2 (5 bases each). V lost 4 bases and J 5 bases, leaving 14 bases between the germline ends. The CDR3 spans 14 residues. CDR1 is SQVTM and CDR2 is ANQGSEA in the germline V gene. The CDR3 loop is CSVGTNEGTGELFF. The CDR3, as DNA: TGCAGCGTTGGCACCAACGAGGGGACCGGGGAGCTGTTTTTT.

J is TRBJ2-6 and V is TRBV11-2; a possible D gene is TRBD1 (5 bases). CDR3 length equals 16 residues. Germline CDR1 and CDR2: SGHAT and FQNNGV. V lost 5 bases and J 0 bases, leaving 11 bases between the germline ends. The CDR3 is CASSLIQVSGANVLTF. The DNA of the CDR3 is TGTGCCAGCAGCCTTATACAGGTCTCTGGGGCCAACGTCCTGACTTTC.